This T cell receptor (beta chain) was sequenced for a study of cytomegalovirus exposure and HLA in healthy donors. Notes on the study in general: HLA alleles showed associations with fewer than 20,000 TCR beta sequences in a later analysis, at a 0.05 false discovery rate. Analyses of presence/absence relied on an assumption of roughly uniform sequencing depth across donors. Most of the TCR beta V segments (in an earlier analysis) were productive either about 90% or about 30% of the time.

The PCR employed 60 Vbeta primers together with 13 Jbeta primers. Profiled with immunoSEQ multiplex PCR; TCRdb holds only in-frame clones, not every one. This repertoire includes roughly 110,000 clones. With respect to this clone: Its matching antigen is unknown.

CDR1 is SGHAT and CDR2 is FQNNGV in the germline V gene. Trimming removed 3 bases at V and 10 bases at J, with 19 bases between. The CDR3 runs to 15 residues. This receptor was identified in a man aged 40-50 years in good health and CMV-seropositive. The rearrangement joins TRBV11-2 to TRBJ2-1; a weak D match, TRBD2 (5 bases). Sequences were obtained from PBMCs. The CDR3 coding sequence is TGTGCCAGCAGCTTGCGCAGAGGGATCCTCGGGGAGCAGTTCTTC. It encodes CASSLRRGILGEQFF. The full variable domain, its missing parts supplied by reference TRBV11-2 and TRBJ2-1, is EAGVAQSPRYKIIEKRQSVAFWCNPISGHATLYWYQQILGQGPKLLIQFQNNGVVDDSQLPKDRFSAERLKGVDSTLKIQPAKLEDSAVYLCASSLRRGILGEQFFGPGTRLTVL.